This TCR beta chain was sequenced in a study of STAT3 mutations in large granular lymphocyte leukemia. The trim removed 4 bases at V and 6 bases at J, leaving 11 bases unmatched. Germline values: CDR1 SEHNR, CDR2 FQNEAQ (reference sequence). The CDR3 sequence is 16 residues long. Study-level results: In T-cell large granular lymphocyte leukemia, about half of patients showed multiple immunodominant subclonotypes. Treatment regimens differed across patients between samplings.

With respect to this clone: What it binds is not known.

Libraries were prepared by immunoSEQ multiplex PCR; TCRdb keeps only in-frame clonotypes and omits some of them. Of around 10,000 clones detected, approximately 90% appear once; the ten largest clones hold roughly 34%. This chain connects TRBV7-9 to TRBJ1-2; 10 bases agree with TRBD1. The sequence was obtained from a man aged 55 to 70 with T-cell large granular lymphocyte leukemia. Some clones in this sample may be carry-over from other donors' samples. Sequencing was done on a sample of peripheral blood mononuclear cells. CDR3 sequence (DNA): TGTGCCAGCAGCTCGGACCGGGACAGGGGAAGCAATGGCTACACCTTC. Protein product: CASSSDRDRGSNGYTF.